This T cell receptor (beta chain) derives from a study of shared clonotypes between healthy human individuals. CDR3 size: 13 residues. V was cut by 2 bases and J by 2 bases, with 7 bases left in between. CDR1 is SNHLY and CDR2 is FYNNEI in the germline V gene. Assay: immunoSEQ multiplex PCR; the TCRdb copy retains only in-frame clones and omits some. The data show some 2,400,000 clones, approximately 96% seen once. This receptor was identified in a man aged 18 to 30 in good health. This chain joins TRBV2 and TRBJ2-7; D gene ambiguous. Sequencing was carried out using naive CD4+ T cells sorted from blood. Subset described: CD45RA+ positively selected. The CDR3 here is CASSEQWAYEQYF. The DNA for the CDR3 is TGTGCCAGCAGTGAACAATGGGCCTACGAGCAGTACTTC.